This T cell receptor beta chain was identified in a study of patients and donors after allogeneic stem cell transplantation. This clonotype was found a few times. Losses at the gene ends were 4 bases for V and 6 bases for J; bases not matched to a gene: 12. From germline, CDR1 is SGDLS and CDR2 YYNGEE. This CDR3 has 16 amino acids. TCRdb re-called the RT-PCR reads through MiXCR, storing one row per CDR3 protein. This table holds hundreds of thousands of distinct CDR3 sequences, roughly 16% found once. The rearrangement links TRBV9 to TRBJ2-2; 7 bases fit TRBD1. The TCR sequence derives from a human donor who was either an allogeneic HSCT recipient or a stem cell or donor lymphocyte infusion donor (not recorded which). It is not recorded whose cells these are; they may come from a transplant donor. The sample was blood, either unsorted or a sorted T cell fraction (not recorded which). Written as DNA, the CDR3 is TGTGCCAGCAGCCCCATTCAGACAGGGCCCGCCGGGGAGCTGTTTTTT. Translated, it gives CASSPIQTGPAGELFF. Together with reference TRBV9 and TRBJ2-2, the CDR3 gives the full variable domain: DSGVTQTPKHLITATGQRVTLRCSPRSGDLSVYWYQQSLDQGLQFLIQYYNGEERAKGNILERFSAQQFPDLHSELNLSSLELGDSALYFCASSPIQTGPAGELFFGEGSRLTVL.